This record looks at one T cell receptor (beta chain) sequence and its context. The antigen is undetermined. The sample comes from a study of T-cell reconstitution after alpha-beta-depleted transplantation in children. The study, taken as a whole, reports: Two months or so post-transplant, alpha-beta T cells reportedly derived from several hundred expanded graft clones.

Preparation of the TCRbeta library was carried out with unique molecular identifiers. TCRdb used MiXCR to reprocess the PCR reads, holding one entry per CDR3 protein. The data contain approximately 800,000 distinct CDR3 sequences, roughly 15% of them singletons. The ends lost 5 bases at V and 7 bases at J; junction bases unmatched: 11. There are 16 residues in the CDR3. Germline loops: CDR1 SGHVS, CDR2 FQNEAQ. The source is a male patient aged 10-17 years who had a stem cell transplant for acute lymphoblastic leukemia, so the T cells may come from the graft donor. Sequenced here: PBMCs, mostly from graft donor cells, sampled 360 days after TCRalphabeta/CD19-depleted stem cell transplant. The chain carries TRBV7-8 and TRBJ1-6, with 7 positions matching TRBD1. In DNA form, the CDR3 reads TGTGCCAGCAGCGGAGGGGGGACAGTCTTGAATTCACCCCTCCACTTT. It yields the protein CASSGGGTVLNSPLHF.